Presented here are 29 T cell receptor beta chains from one specimen sequenced in a study of blood T cells in healthy people across ages. Alongside a J-beta primer mix, a sample-barcoded 5' primer served in a second PCR lasting about 7 to 12 cycles. TCRdb ran MiXCR on the 5' RACE reads and lists one entry per CDR3 protein. Here the sample spans approximately 850,000 distinct CDR3 sequences, roughly 60% being singletons. Sequencing was performed on blood. These receptor sequences come from a man aged 25-45 years in good health.

This rearrangement joins TRBV4-1 to TRBJ1-1; no definite D call. This CDR3 contains 13 residues. CDR1 and CDR2 from the germline V gene are MGHRA and YSYEKL. V was cut by 1 base and J by 10 bases, with 13 bases left in between. CDR3 amino acids: CASSQVGRDAAFF. The CDR3 DNA follows: TGCGCCAGCAGCCAAGTTGGACGGGATGCAGCTTTCTTT.

The chain has TRBV7-9 and TRBJ2-7, with D perhaps matching TRBD1 or TRBD2 (5 bases each). The ends were cut back, 1 base at V and 2 bases at J, with 12 bases in the middle. CDR1 and CDR2 (germline): SEHNR, FQNEAQ (reference sequence). The CDR3 sequence is 15 residues long. The CDR3 region has the DNA TGTGCCAGCAGCTTAGGACAGTGGGGGACCTACGAGCAGTACTTC. This encodes CASSLGQWGTYEQYF.

V and J are TRBV10-3 and TRBJ1-2; D is uncertain. The CDR3 totals 12 residues. Germline values: CDR1 ENHRY, CDR2 SYGVKD. V was shortened by 3 bases and J by 8 bases, with 10 bases between the two germline ends. CDR3 in amino acids: CAISDAGKGYTF. The DNA for the CDR3 is TGTGCCATCAGTGATGCGGGGAAAGGCTACACCTTC.

The J gene is TRBJ2-6, the V gene TRBV7-2; D ambiguous. V shed 5 bases and J shed 1 base, with 12 bases lying between them. The CDR3 has 16 residues. Germline CDR1 reads SGHTA; CDR2 reads FQGNSA. The CDR3 DNA sequence: TGTGCCAGCAGCCCTCAGTCGGGTTCTGGGGCCAACGTCCTGACTTTC. It codes for CASSPQSGSGANVLTF.

The chain couples TRBV20-1 to TRBJ2-1, with 9 bases lining up with TRBD2. The length of the CDR3 is 14 residues. Germline values: CDR1 DFQATT, CDR2 SNEGSKA (reference sequence). The ends lost 4 bases at V and 7 bases at J; junction bases unmatched: 8. The CDR3 bases are TGCAGTGCTATAGCGGGAGAGGTAATAAATGAGCAGTTCTTC. It specifies CSAIAGEVINEQFF.

J is TRBJ1-4 and V is TRBV20-1; 10 bases align to TRBD1. Germline CDR1 reads DFQATT; CDR2 reads SNEGSKA (reference sequence). The V and J ends lost 3 bases and 11 bases, in that order; junction bases with no gene match: 9. The length of the CDR3 is 14 residues. The CDR3 DNA reads as TGCAGTGCTAGTCCGGTTATGGGACAGGGGAAACTGTTTTTT. As protein: CSASPVMGQGKLFF.

The chain employs TRBV9 and TRBJ2-7; D tentatively fits TRBD1 or TRBD2 (5 bases each). This CDR3 spans 13 amino acids. V was pared by 0 bases and J by 10 bases, with 14 bases between. Germline assignment: CDR1 SGDLS and CDR2 YYNGEE. DNA of the CDR3: TGTGCCAGCAGCGTAGATAATAGGGGAGTCCAGTACTTC. Translating it yields CASSVDNRGVQYF.

The table lists this clonotype with a count of one. This chain links TRBV7-2 with TRBJ1-1; D remains unclear. Germline CDR1 reads SGHTA; CDR2 reads FQGNSA. The ends were cut back, 5 bases at V and 8 bases at J, with 15 bases in the middle. This CDR3 spans 13 amino acids. CDR3: CASSKPADREAFF. The CDR3 DNA is TGTGCCAGCAGCAAACCGGCGGACCGGGAAGCTTTCTTT.

This chain joins TRBV6-6 and TRBJ2-1; TRBD2 might be the D (6 bases). The CDR3 runs 12 residues. V was cut by 2 bases and J by 9 bases, with 8 bases left in between. Germline CDR1 and CDR2: MNHNY and SVGAGI (reference sequence). CDR3 protein: CASSYAGGEQFF. The CDR3 DNA sequence: TGTGCCAGCAGTTACGCCGGGGGTGAGCAGTTCTTC.

The chain recombines TRBV7-9 with TRBJ2-7; D ambiguous. The germline gives CDR1 SEHNR, CDR2 FQNEAQ (reference sequence). The CDR3 has 14 amino acids. The V and J ends lost 5 bases and 5 bases respectively, with 16 bases between them. Here the CDR3 DNA reads TGTGCCAGCAGCAACTCGATAGGTAGCAACGAGCAGTACTTC. This encodes CASSNSIGSNEQYF.

V is TRBV6-5 and J is TRBJ1-5; D unresolved. V was cut by 0 bases and J by 7 bases, with 7 bases left in between. Germline V gene sequence: CDR1 MNHEY, CDR2 SVGAGI. The CDR3 is 13 amino acids. In DNA, the CDR3 is TGTGCCAGCAGTTACTCGAAAGACCAGCCCCAGCATTTT. This codes for CASSYSKDQPQHF.

The chain combines TRBV24-1 with TRBJ2-5, with TRBD1 matching 8 bases. V lost 9 bases and J lost 3; bases outside the gene matches: 11. The length of the CDR3 is 15 residues. CDR1 KGHDR and CDR2 SFDVKD come from the germline V gene. CDR3 loop: CATGYRGAEKETQYF. CDR3 nucleotides: TGTGCCACCGGATACAGGGGGGCAGAAAAAGAGACCCAGTACTTC.

The sample holds a few counts of this clonotype. This rearrangement joins TRBV20-1 to TRBJ2-5, with 7 bases lining up with TRBD1. V lost 0 bases to trimming and J lost 2 bases; unmatched junction nucleotides: 6. There are 15 residues in the CDR3. Germline lookup yields CDR1 DFQATT and CDR2 SNEGSKA (reference sequence). The CDR3 DNA follows: TGCAGTGCTAGAGATTCTGGGACAGCACAAGAGACCCAGTACTTC. Translated: CSARDSGTAQETQYF.

This clonotype was seen only once. The junction and the germline gene differ at one end; a read error may be behind it. V is TRBV5-1 and J is TRBJ2-6, with TRBD1 matching over 7 bases. Germline lookup yields CDR1 SGHRS and CDR2 YFSETQ. This CDR3 contains 18 residues. The chain's CDR3 is CACSPTRGQHSGANVLTF. The CDR3 nucleotides read TGCGCCTGCAGCCCTACTAGGGGACAGCACTCTGGGGCCAACGTCCTGACTTTC.

This chain connects TRBV20-1 to TRBJ2-7; D is undetermined. V lost 6 bases and J 2 bases, leaving 11 bases between the germline ends. The germline V gene encodes CDR1 DFQATT and CDR2 SNEGSKA (reference sequence). CDR3 length: 12 residues. The CDR3 DNA reads as TGCAGTGCGACCGACGGGCCCTACGAGCAGTACTTC. Its protein product is CSATDGPYEQYF.

This clonotype has just one count. This rearrangement joins TRBV29-1 to TRBJ1-1, with 7 positions matching TRBD1. Trimming removed 6 bases from V and 4 bases from J; junction bases left unmatched: 5. Germline V gives CDR1 SQVTM, CDR2 ANQGSEA. This CDR3 contains 12 residues. As DNA, the CDR3 is TGCAGCGTAGACAGGGTGGGCACTGAAGCTTTCTTT. It specifies CSVDRVGTEAFF.

This clonotype was observed a handful of times. The chain employs TRBV25-1 and TRBJ1-1, with a weak D call TRBD1 (5 bases). Germline CDR1 and CDR2: MGHDK and SYGVNS. V shed 0 bases and J shed 4 bases, with 6 bases lying between them. This CDR3 has 13 amino acids. CDR3 protein: CASSEYGGTEAFF. The CDR3 nucleotides read TGTGCCAGCAGTGAATATGGGGGCACTGAAGCTTTCTTT.

This chain connects TRBV6-5 to TRBJ2-4; TRBD1 or TRBD2 may be the D gene (5 bases each). Trimming took 8 bases from V and 6 from J, leaving 14 bases between them. Germline CDR1 is MNHEY and CDR2 is SVGAGI. The CDR3 is made up of 13 amino acids. CDR3 sequence reads: CASGPGALNIQYF. The DNA of the CDR3 is TGTGCCAGCGGACCCGGGGCCTTAAACATTCAGTACTTC.

The rearrangement links TRBV7-2 to TRBJ2-1, with 10 bases identical to TRBD2. Germline assignment: CDR1 SGHTA and CDR2 FQGNSA. V trimming: 1 base; J trimming: 9 bases; junction bases outside the gene matches: 12. This CDR3 is 17 amino acids long. CDR3 DNA: TGTGCCAGCAGCTTAGACCCAAGCGGGAGGGCCGTCGGTGAGCAGTTCTTC. Its translation: CASSLDPSGRAVGEQFF.

The chain couples TRBV20-1 to TRBJ2-7, with 8 bases fitting TRBD2. The end of the DNA aligns better with TRBJ2-5, so the J call may be wrong. The germline CDR1 and CDR2 sequences are DFQATT and SNEGSKA (reference sequence). The CDR3 sequence is 15 residues long. CDR3 nucleotide sequence: TGCAGTGCTATAAGCCCAGCGGGAGTTTGGGAGACCCAGTACTTC. Translating it yields CSAISPAGVWETQYF.

The gene calls are TRBV4-3 and TRBJ2-7, with 7 nucleotides matching TRBD2. This CDR3 has 16 amino acids. In germline, CDR1 is LGHNA, CDR2 YSLEER. The trim removed 1 base at V and 0 bases at J, leaving 6 bases unmatched. CDR3 sequence reads: CASSQGSAGSSYEQYF. CDR3 nucleotides: TGCGCCAGCAGCCAAGGGTCAGCGGGGAGCTCCTACGAGCAGTACTTC.

This chain uses TRBV6-5 with TRBJ2-1; 9 nucleotides agree with TRBD1. The CDR3 length is 15 residues. The trim removed 1 base at V and 6 bases at J, leaving 4 bases unmatched. Germline assignment: CDR1 MNHEY and CDR2 SVGAGI. The CDR3 sequence: CASSYYPTGGNEQFF. CDR3 sequence (DNA): TGTGCCAGCAGTTACTACCCGACAGGGGGCAATGAGCAGTTCTTC.

The V and J genes are TRBV20-1 and TRBJ2-1, with D possibly TRBD1 on 5 matching bases. Trimming took 3 bases from V and 7 from J, leaving 13 bases between them. Germline V lookup: CDR1 DFQATT, CDR2 SNEGSKA (reference sequence). CDR3 length: 13 residues. The CDR3 nucleotides are TGCAGTGCTAGGGGTTCCGCAGGGAATGAGCAGTTCTTC. Translating gives CSARGSAGNEQFF.

This clonotype was seen only a few times. The chain recombines TRBV13 with TRBJ2-5, with D possibly matching TRBD1 (6 bases). Per the germline V gene, CDR1 is PRHDT and CDR2 is FYEKMQ (reference sequence). The CDR3 runs to 15 residues. V was clipped by 5 bases and J by 0 bases, with 13 bases between them. CDR3: CASSRRGHHQETQYF. In DNA, the CDR3 is TGTGCCAGCAGCCGAAGGGGACACCACCAAGAGACCCAGTACTTC.

This chain connects TRBV6-2 or TRBV6-3 to TRBJ2-3, with D perhaps given as TRBD1 or TRBD2 (5 bases each). The V gene's germline CDR1 is MNHEY and CDR2 SVGEGT. This CDR3 comprises 16 residues. V was clipped by 10 bases and J by 13 bases, with 33 bases between them. The CDR3 protein is CATSAPSDRTGPLEYF. The CDR3 coding sequence is TGTGCCACCAGCGCCCCCTCGGACCGCACGGGACCCTTGGAGTATTTT.

The gene calls are TRBV20-1 and TRBJ1-1, with a possible D match to TRBD1 (6 bases). CDR3 length: 15 amino acids. Germline V gene sequence: CDR1 DFQATT, CDR2 SNEGSKA (reference sequence). Trimming pared 3 bases from V and 0 bases from J, leaving 14 bases between. The CDR3 DNA follows: TGCAGTGCTAGTCCGCGGGGGCCATTGAACACTGAAGCTTTCTTT. This translates into CSASPRGPLNTEAFF.

J is TRBJ2-1 and V is TRBV7-2; D is possibly TRBD1 (5 bases). V was pared by 1 base and J by 10 bases, with 17 bases between. Germline CDR1 reads SGHTA; CDR2 reads FQGNSA. The length of the CDR3 is 15 residues. The CDR3 nucleotides are TGTGCCAGCAGCTTAGTGCAGGGTGGGGCCGGGGAGCAGTTCTTC. It translates to CASSLVQGGAGEQFF.

This clonotype has a single count. The rearrangement joins TRBV20-1 to TRBJ2-5; D ambiguous. V gave up 4 bases and J gave up 11 bases, with 23 bases separating them. Germline-derived CDR1 and CDR2 are DFQATT and SNEGSKA (reference sequence). This CDR3 region has 14 residues. The CDR3 loop reads CSATIAPAHNEQYF. In nucleotides, the CDR3 is TGCAGTGCTACTATAGCACCCGCCCACAATGAGCAGTACTTC.

In this sample, this clonotype turned up once. The chain uses TRBV6-4 and TRBJ2-1; the D call may be TRBD1 or TRBD2 (6 bases each). This CDR3 spans 15 amino acids. V dropped 6 bases and J dropped 5 bases, with 17 bases sitting between them. Germline V CDR1 and CDR2: MRHNA, SNTAGT. The CDR3 nucleotides are TGTGCCAGCAGCAGCACTTGGGGGGCCCACAATGAGCAGTTCTTC. Translating it yields CASSSTWGAHNEQFF.